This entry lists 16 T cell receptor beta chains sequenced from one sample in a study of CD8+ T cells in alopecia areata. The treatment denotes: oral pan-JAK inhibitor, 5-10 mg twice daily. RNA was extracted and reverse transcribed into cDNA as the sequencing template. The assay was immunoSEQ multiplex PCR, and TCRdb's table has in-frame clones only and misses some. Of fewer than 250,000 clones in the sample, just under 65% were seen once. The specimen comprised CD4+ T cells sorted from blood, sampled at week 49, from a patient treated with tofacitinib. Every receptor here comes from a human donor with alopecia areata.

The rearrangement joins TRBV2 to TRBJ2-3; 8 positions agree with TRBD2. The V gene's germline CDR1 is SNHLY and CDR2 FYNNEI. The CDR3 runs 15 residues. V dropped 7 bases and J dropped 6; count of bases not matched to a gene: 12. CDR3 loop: CASKNGGAVLDTQYF. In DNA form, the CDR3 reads TGTGCCAGCAAAAACGGGGGGGCCGTCTTGGATACGCAGTATTTT.

The CDR3, as DNA: TGTGCCAGCAGCGTAGAGGACAGGGTGAATGCCTACACCTTC. Translated, it gives CASSVEDRVNAYTF. The chain carries TRBV9 and TRBJ1-2, with TRBD1 matching over 8 bases. From germline, CDR1 is SGDLS and CDR2 YYNGEE. The CDR3 is 14 amino acids. V trimming: 0 bases; J trimming: 10 bases; junction bases outside the gene matches: 8.

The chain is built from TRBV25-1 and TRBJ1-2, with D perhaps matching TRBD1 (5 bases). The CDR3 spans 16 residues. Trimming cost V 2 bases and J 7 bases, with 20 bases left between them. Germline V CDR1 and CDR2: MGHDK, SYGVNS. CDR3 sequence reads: CASSEDLLAAGGGYTF. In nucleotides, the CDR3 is TGTGCCAGCAGTGAAGATCTGCTGGCAGCTGGGGGTGGCTACACCTTC.

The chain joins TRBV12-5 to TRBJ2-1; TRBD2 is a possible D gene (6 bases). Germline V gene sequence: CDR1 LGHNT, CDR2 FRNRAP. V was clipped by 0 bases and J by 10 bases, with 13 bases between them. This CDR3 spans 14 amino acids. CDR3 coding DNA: TGTGCTAGTGGTTTGGTATTGCGGGGTGGCGAGCAGTTCTTC. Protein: CASGLVLRGGEQFF.

In nucleotides, the CDR3 is TGTGCCAGCAGTATCGTTAGGGGTACGATGAACACTGAAGCTTTCTTT. This translates into CASSIVRGTMNTEAFF. The gene calls are TRBV6-6 and TRBJ1-1, with D perhaps matching TRBD1 (5 bases). Deletions cut 5 bases from V and 0 bases from J, with 16 bases between. The CDR3 totals 16 residues. CDR1 MNHNY and CDR2 SVGAGI come from the germline V gene (reference sequence).

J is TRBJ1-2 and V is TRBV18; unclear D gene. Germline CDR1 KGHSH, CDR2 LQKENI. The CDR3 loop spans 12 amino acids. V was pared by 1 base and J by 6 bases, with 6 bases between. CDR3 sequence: CASSPLGDGYTF. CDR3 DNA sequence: TGTGCCAGCTCACCACTGGGTGATGGCTACACCTTC.

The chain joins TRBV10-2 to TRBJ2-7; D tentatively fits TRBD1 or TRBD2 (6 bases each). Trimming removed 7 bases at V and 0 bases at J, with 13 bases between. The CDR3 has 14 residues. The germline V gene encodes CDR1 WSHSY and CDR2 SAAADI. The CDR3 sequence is CASKRQDYSYEQYF. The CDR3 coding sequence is TGCGCCAGCAAAAGACAGGACTACTCCTACGAGCAGTACTTC.

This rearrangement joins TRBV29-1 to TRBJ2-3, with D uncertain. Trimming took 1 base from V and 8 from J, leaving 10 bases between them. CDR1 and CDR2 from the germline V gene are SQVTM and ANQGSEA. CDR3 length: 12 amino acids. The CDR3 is CSVEVVGRTQYF. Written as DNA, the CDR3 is TGCAGCGTTGAAGTTGTAGGCCGTACGCAGTATTTT.

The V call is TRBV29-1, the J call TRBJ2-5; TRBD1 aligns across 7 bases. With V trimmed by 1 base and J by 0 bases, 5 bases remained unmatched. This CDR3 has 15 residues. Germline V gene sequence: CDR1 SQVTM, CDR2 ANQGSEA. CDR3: CSVEARGQNQETQYF. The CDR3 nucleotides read TGCAGCGTTGAAGCGAGGGGGCAAAACCAAGAGACCCAGTACTTC.

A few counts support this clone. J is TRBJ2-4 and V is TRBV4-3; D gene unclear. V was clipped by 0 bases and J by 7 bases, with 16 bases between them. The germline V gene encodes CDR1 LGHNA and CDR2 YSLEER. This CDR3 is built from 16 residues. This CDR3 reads CASSQDSNAGGNIQYF. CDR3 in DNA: TGCGCCAGCAGCCAAGATAGTAACGCAGGTGGGAACATTCAGTACTTC.

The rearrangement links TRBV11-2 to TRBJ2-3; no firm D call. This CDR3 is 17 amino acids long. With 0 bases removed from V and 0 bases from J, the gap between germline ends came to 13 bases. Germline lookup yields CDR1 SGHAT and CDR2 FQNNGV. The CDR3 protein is CASSLDSSFGSTDTQYF. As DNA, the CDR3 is TGTGCCAGCAGCTTAGATAGTTCATTTGGGAGCACAGATACGCAGTATTTT.

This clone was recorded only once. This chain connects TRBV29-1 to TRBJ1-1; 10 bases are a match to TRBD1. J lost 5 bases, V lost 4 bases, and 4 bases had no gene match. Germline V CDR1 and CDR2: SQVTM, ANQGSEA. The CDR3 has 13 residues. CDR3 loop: CSVATGGGTEAFF. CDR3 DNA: TGCAGCGTTGCGACAGGGGGCGGAACTGAAGCTTTCTTT.

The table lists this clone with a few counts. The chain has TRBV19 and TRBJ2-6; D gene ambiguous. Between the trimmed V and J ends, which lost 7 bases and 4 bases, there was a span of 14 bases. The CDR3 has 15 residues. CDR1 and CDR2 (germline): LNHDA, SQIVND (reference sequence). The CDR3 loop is CASKLDGAGANVLTF. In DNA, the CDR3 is TGTGCCAGTAAACTCGACGGAGCCGGGGCCAACGTCCTGACTTTC.

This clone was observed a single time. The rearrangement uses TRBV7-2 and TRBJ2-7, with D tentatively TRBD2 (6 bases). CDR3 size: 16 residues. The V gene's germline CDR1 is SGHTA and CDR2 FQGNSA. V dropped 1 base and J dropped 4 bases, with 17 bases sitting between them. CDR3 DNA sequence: TGTGCCAGCAGCTTAGTCGGGGACTCGGGTTTTTACGAGCAGTACTTC. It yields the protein CASSLVGDSGFYEQYF.

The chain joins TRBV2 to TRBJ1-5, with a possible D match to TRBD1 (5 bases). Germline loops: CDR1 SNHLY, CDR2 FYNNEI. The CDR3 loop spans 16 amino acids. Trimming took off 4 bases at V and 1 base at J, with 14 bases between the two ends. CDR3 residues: CASSGAGAQSNQPQHF. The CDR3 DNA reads TGTGCCAGCAGTGGGGCCGGGGCCCAAAGCAATCAGCCCCAGCATTTT.

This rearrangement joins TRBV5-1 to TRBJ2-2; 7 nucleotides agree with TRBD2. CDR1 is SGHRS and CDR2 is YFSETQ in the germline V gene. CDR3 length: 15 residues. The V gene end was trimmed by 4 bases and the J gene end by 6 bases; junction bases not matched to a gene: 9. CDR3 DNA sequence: TGCGCCAGCAGCCTACGACTAGCCAGGGCCGGGGAGCTGTTTTTT. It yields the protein CASSLRLARAGELFF.